This entry is about one T cell receptor beta chain. The antigen is unknown. This entry is derived from a study of shared clonotypes between healthy human individuals. The V end was cut by 2 bases, the J end by 1 base, with 16 bases between. Per germline, CDR1 SGHKS and CDR2 YYEKEE (reference sequence). The CDR3 totals 17 residues. Overall study results and limits: Tissue TCR repertoires likely differ from these blood-only repertoires.

The authors distributed each subset's genomic DNA evenly over several immunoSEQ plates. Per the original methods: Filtering differed, since immunoSEQ gave only junction sequences and no quality scores. Generated by immunoSEQ multiplex PCR, the TCRdb table keeps only in-frame clones and is missing some. The DNA gave D and trimming, while V, J and clone size come from that table. The sample includes around 1.6 million clones, 98% seen only once; the top ten take approximately 0.45%. Sequences were obtained from naive CD4+ T cells sorted from blood. Regarding subset: CD45RA+ positively selected. The clonotype was recovered from a man in his thirties or forties in good health. The V call is TRBV5-5, the J call TRBJ1-5, with D possibly TRBD1 on 5 matching bases. DNA of the CDR3: TGTGCCAGCAGCTTAACGGCGAGGGGCTTAAGCAATCAGCCCCAGCATTTT. Its translation: CASSLTARGLSNQPQHF.